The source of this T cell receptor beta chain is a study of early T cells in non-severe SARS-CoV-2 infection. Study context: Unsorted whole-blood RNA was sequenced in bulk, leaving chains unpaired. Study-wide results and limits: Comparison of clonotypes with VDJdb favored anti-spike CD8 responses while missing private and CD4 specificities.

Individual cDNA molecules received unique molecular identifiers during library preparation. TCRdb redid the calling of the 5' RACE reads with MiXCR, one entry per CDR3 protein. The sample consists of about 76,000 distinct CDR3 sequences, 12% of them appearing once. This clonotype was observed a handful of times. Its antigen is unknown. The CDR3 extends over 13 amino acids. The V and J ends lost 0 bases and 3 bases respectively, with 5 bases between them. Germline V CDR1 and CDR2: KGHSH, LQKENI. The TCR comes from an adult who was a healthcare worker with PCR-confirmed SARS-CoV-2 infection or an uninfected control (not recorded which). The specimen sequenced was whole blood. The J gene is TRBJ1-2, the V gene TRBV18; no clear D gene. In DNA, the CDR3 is TGTGCCAGCTCACCACCCACGGACTATGGCTACACCTTC. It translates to CASSPPTDYGYTF.